These 18 T cell receptor beta chains originate from one sample sequenced in a study of cytomegalovirus exposure and HLA in healthy donors. Use of 60 Vbeta and 13 Jbeta primers characterized the PCR. Assay: immunoSEQ multiplex PCR; the TCRdb copy retains only in-frame clones and omits some. The table lists about 250,000 clones, about 80% of them singletons, with approximately 0.3% in the top ten. The specimen sequenced was PBMCs. The receptors here all came from a girl aged 2 to 9 in good health and CMV-seronegative.

The chain is built from TRBV18 and TRBJ1-2; D is unclear. V was pared by 0 bases and J by 4 bases, with 9 bases between. There are 14 residues in the CDR3. Germline CDR1 and CDR2: KGHSH and LQKENI. CDR3 residues: CASSPPADIYGYTF. In DNA form, the CDR3 reads TGTGCCAGCTCACCACCGGCCGATATCTATGGCTACACCTTC.

A remark on this clone: A junction end diverges from the germline sequence, so it may reflect a read error. V usage is TRBV7-9 and J usage is TRBJ2-7; tentative D call: TRBD1 (6 bases). The CDR3 spans 15 residues. CDR1 is SEHNR, CDR2 FQNEAQ, per germline (reference sequence). CDR3 region: CSSSLSSTGAYEQYF. The DNA for the CDR3 is TGTTCCAGCAGCTTAAGTTCGACAGGCGCATACGAGCAGTACTTC.

This chain joins TRBV11-1 and TRBJ1-1; D remains ambiguous. The CDR3 extends over 15 amino acids. Germline V gives CDR1 SGHAT, CDR2 FQDESV (reference sequence). Trimming stripped 5 bases from V and 1 base from J, with 14 bases between. CDR3 DNA: TGTGCCAGCAGCCCCATCTTTATCGGGAACACTGAAGCTTTCTTT. Amino acids: CASSPIFIGNTEAFF. Complete variable domain (other parts from reference TRBV11-1 and TRBJ1-1): EAEVAQSPRYKITEKSQAVAFWCDPISGHATLYWYRQILGQGPELLVQFQDESVVDDSQLPKDRFSAERLKGVDSTLKIQPAELGDSAMYLCASSPIFIGNTEAFFGQGTRLTVV.

V is TRBV27 and J is TRBJ1-2; D not certain. Germline V gene data show CDR1 as MNHEY and CDR2 as SMNVEV (reference sequence). Trimming cost V 2 bases and J 10 bases, with 20 bases left between them. The CDR3 covers 15 residues. CDR3 sequence: CASSLKGTARNLYTF. CDR3 DNA sequence: TGTGCCAGCAGTTTAAAAGGAACAGCCCGCAATCTCTACACCTTC.

The rearrangement uses TRBV11-2 and TRBJ2-2, with D possibly being TRBD1 (5 bases). Germline V lookup: CDR1 SGHAT, CDR2 FQNNGV. Trimming took 5 bases from V and 7 from J, leaving 17 bases between them. CDR3 length: 15 amino acids. The CDR3 DNA reads TGTGCCAGCAGCCCCAGTTCTTCCAGGGACGGGGAGCTGTTTTTT. Protein product: CASSPSSSRDGELFF.

The chain recombines TRBV27 with TRBJ2-1; TRBD2 matches at 7 bases. In germline, CDR1 is MNHEY, CDR2 SMNVEV (reference sequence). CDR3 length: 17 residues. After removal of 2 bases from V and 6 bases from J, the junction contained 13 bases not matched to a gene. The CDR3 nucleotides are TGTGCCAGCAGTTTAGTGGGATTGGGCGGGAGAAGCAATGAGCAGTTCTTC. This translates into CASSLVGLGGRSNEQFF.

This clone appeared a few times. This sequence joins TRBV6-1 and TRBJ2-1, with no clear D. The germline gives CDR1 MNHNS, CDR2 SASEGT. V was trimmed by 9 bases and J by 0 bases, leaving 9 bases between them. The CDR3 is made up of 13 amino acids. The CDR3 loop reads CASTRSSYNEQFF. DNA of the CDR3: TGTGCCAGTACGAGGAGCTCCTACAATGAGCAGTTCTTC.

The V gene is TRBV7-9, the J gene TRBJ1-6, with no clear D. The V end was cut by 5 bases, the J end by 17 bases, with 16 bases between. Per the germline V gene, CDR1 is SEHNR and CDR2 is FQNEAQ (reference sequence). The CDR3 spans 12 residues. CDR3 residues: CASSRRPDRVHF. The CDR3 coding sequence is TGTGCCAGCAGCCGCCGGCCGGATCGGGTCCACTTT.

This chain links TRBV11-1 with TRBJ1-4, with 9 bases matching TRBD1. This CDR3 comprises 14 residues. Trimming cost V 4 bases and J 5 bases; bases outside gene matches: 2. In germline, CDR1 is SGHAT, CDR2 FQDESV (reference sequence). The CDR3 region has the DNA TGTGCCAGCAGCTACGGACAGGGGAATGAAAAACTGTTTTTT. Its translation is CASSYGQGNEKLFF. Full variable domain (rest looked up from reference TRBV11-1 and TRBJ1-4): EAEVAQSPRYKITEKSQAVAFWCDPISGHATLYWYRQILGQGPELLVQFQDESVVDDSQLPKDRFSAERLKGVDSTLKIQPAELGDSAMYLCASSYGQGNEKLFFGSGTQLSVL.

J is TRBJ2-5 and V is TRBV11-1; a weak D match, TRBD2 (5 bases). Trimming removed 7 bases at V and 3 bases at J, with 12 bases between. In germline, CDR1 is SGHAT, CDR2 FQDESV (reference sequence). This CDR3 is 13 amino acids long. For the CDR3, the DNA is TGTGCCAGCAAAAAGTCGCGGGAAGAGACCCAGTACTTC. This gives the protein CASKKSREETQYF.

The genes are TRBV7-9 and TRBJ1-5; TRBD1 matches 8 bases. The germline V gene has CDR1 SEHNR and CDR2 FQNEAQ (reference sequence). Unmatched junction bases numbered 3, after V lost 3 bases and J lost 5 bases. The length of the CDR3 is 14 residues. CDR3 sequence: CASSFMTGDQPQHF. The CDR3 region has the DNA TGTGCCAGCAGCTTTATGACAGGGGATCAGCCCCAGCATTTT.

J is TRBJ1-2 and V is TRBV6-5; possibly TRBD1 for D (5 bases). Trimming pared 5 bases from V and 2 bases from J, leaving 15 bases between. The CDR3 extends over 15 amino acids. Germline V lookup: CDR1 MNHEY, CDR2 SVGAGI. The CDR3 DNA reads TGTGCCAGCAGTCAAACAGACAGTTACAACTATGGCTACACCTTC. This codes for CASSQTDSYNYGYTF.

The chain combines TRBV2 with TRBJ1-2, with D perhaps TRBD1 (5 bases). Germline V gene data show CDR1 as SNHLY and CDR2 as FYNNEI. This CDR3 region has 15 residues. Trimming stripped 6 bases from V and 4 bases from J, with 18 bases between. In DNA form, the CDR3 reads TGTGCCAGCAGAGACCCAACAGGCGCTAGCTATGGCTACACCTTC. Translated, it gives CASRDPTGASYGYTF.

The rearrangement links TRBV19 to TRBJ2-6; TRBD1 matches 7 bases. Germline V gene data show CDR1 as LNHDA and CDR2 as SQIVND (reference sequence). Trimming at V came to 6 bases and at J to 4 bases, leaving 6 bases not matched to a gene. This CDR3 contains 15 residues. The CDR3 coding sequence is TGTGCCAGTAGCAAACAGGGGCGGGGGGCCAACGTCCTGACTTTC. Translation gives CASSKQGRGANVLTF.

This clone was counted a few times. V usage is TRBV2 and J usage is TRBJ2-1, with 7 bases aligning to TRBD2. The CDR3 loop spans 18 amino acids. The germline CDR1 and CDR2 sequences are SNHLY and FYNNEI. The trim removed 5 bases at V and 9 bases at J, leaving 22 bases unmatched. CDR3 coding DNA: TGTGCCAGCAGTTTTCTGACTAGCCGGGTTCTTCCGGCTACTGAGCAGTTCTTC. Translation gives CASSFLTSRVLPATEQFF.

Worth noting for this clone: In the same sample, other DNA sequences code for this CDR3. The chain is built from TRBV6-5 and TRBJ2-7; 9 bases are a match to TRBD1. The V gene's germline CDR1 is MNHEY and CDR2 SVGAGI. This CDR3 is built from 13 residues. Trimming took 6 bases from V and 2 from J; bases not matched to a gene: 2. This chain's CDR3 is CASSRDRAYEQYF. The CDR3 coding sequence is TGTGCCAGCAGCCGGGACAGGGCCTACGAGCAGTACTTC.

The V and J genes are TRBV4-1 and TRBJ2-3; D unresolved. The V end was cut by 4 bases, the J end by 0 bases, with 8 bases between. CDR3 length: 14 amino acids. Germline V gene lookup returns CDR1 MGHRA and CDR2 YSYEKL. This CDR3 is CASSLETSTDTQYF. CDR3 bases: TGCGCCAGCAGCCTAGAAACTAGCACAGATACGCAGTATTTT.

The V gene is TRBV5-1, the J gene TRBJ2-5; no definite D call. The CDR3 length is 12 residues. Deletions cut 0 bases from V and 4 bases from J, with 4 bases between. Germline assignment: CDR1 SGHRS and CDR2 YFSETQ. CDR3 coding DNA: TGCGCCAGCAGCTTGGTCAGAGAGACCCAGTACTTC. It yields the protein CASSLVRETQYF.